The clone carrying this T cell receptor beta chain occurred many times. The data stem from a study of read filtering for tumor transcriptome and immune sequencing. The germline V gene encodes CDR1 SEHNR and CDR2 FQNEAQ (reference sequence). Trimming took off 4 bases at V and 2 bases at J, with 15 bases between the two ends. This CDR3 is 16 amino acids long. At the time of active disease, bone marrow was collected from every patient. This library used roughly 430 ng RNA and molecular barcoded adaptors spanning alpha/delta and beta/gamma chains. Via MiXCR, TCRdb re-called the reads, giving one row per CDR3 protein. There are about 130,000 distinct CDR3 sequences in the sample; 10% to 15% occur only once, and approximately 11% lies in the top ten.

The J gene is TRBJ2-1, the V gene TRBV7-9, with D unresolved. This receptor was taken from a donor over 35 with multiple myeloma. The sequenced material came from a population of CD138-negative cells sorted from bone marrow. In DNA form, the CDR3 reads TGTGCCAGCAGCTCCCTCCGGGCCCTGCCCTACAATGAGCAGTTCTTC. Translating it yields CASSSLRALPYNEQFF.